Following are 17 T cell receptor beta chains from one sample sequenced in a study of T-cell reconstitution after alpha-beta-depleted transplantation in children (dated by TCRdb to 2016 to 2017). The library came from PCR. TCRdb names Illumina HiSeq 2500 as the instrument used. TCR library preparation used molecular barcoding, with unique molecular identifiers applied to normalize quantification of the TCRbeta repertoire. TCRdb itself trimmed the public reads at Q25 with fastp, ran MiXCR and retained productive beta chains. CDR3 protein sequences are deduplicated, and each keeps its most common genes and DNA. The sample table lists 400,000 to 500,000 distinct CDR3 sequences, roughly a tenth of them with a count of one. 4.5% to 7% of the sample rests with the top ten. The input for sequencing was PBMCs from the stem cell graft donor, taken from the stem cell graft. Receptor source: a human donor who donated a stem cell graft to a child with acute myeloid leukemia.

This clonotype turned up a few times. The CDR3 DNA sequence: TGTGCCAGCAGGCCCTTTGGGTCTGGGGCCAACGTCCTGACTTTC. It codes for CASRPFGSGANVLTF. V and J are TRBV6-1 and TRBJ2-6, with no clear D. Trimming removed 6 bases at V and 1 base at J, with 10 bases between. This CDR3 contains 15 residues. From germline, CDR1 is MNHNS and CDR2 SASEGT.

The sample holds a few counts of this clonotype. J is TRBJ2-7 and V is TRBV20-1; maybe TRBD1 (5 bases). Trimming cost V 1 base and J 6 bases, with 10 bases left between them. CDR1 is DFQATT, CDR2 SNEGSKA, per germline (reference sequence). CDR3 length equals 12 residues. The CDR3 bases are TGCAGTGCTAGAGCGACAGTGGGCGAGCAGTACTTC. This encodes CSARATVGEQYF.

This chain links TRBV12-3 or TRBV12-4 with TRBJ2-1; tentatively, D is TRBD1 or TRBD2 (6 bases each). The CDR3 contains 15 residues. V shed 3 bases and J shed 3 bases, with 12 bases lying between them. The DNA of the CDR3 is TGTGCCAGCAGTTTGGAGGGGGGCTTCTACAATGAGCAGTTCTTC. Protein sequence: CASSLEGGFYNEQFF.

This clonotype was seen at least ten times. The chain uses TRBV7-9 and TRBJ1-2; D perhaps matches TRBD1 (5 bases). This CDR3 spans 15 amino acids. Germline CDR1 reads SEHNR; CDR2 reads FQNEAQ (reference sequence). Trimming left V 5 bases short and J 2 bases short, with 15 bases between. CDR3 coding DNA: TGTGCCAGCAGCCCCACGTTGGCAGGGAACTATGGCTACACCTTC. Its protein is CASSPTLAGNYGYTF.

The chain joins TRBV25-1 to TRBJ2-3; TRBD2 matches 7 bases. V lost 4 bases to trimming and J lost 3 bases; unmatched junction nucleotides: 16. The CDR3 is 18 residues long. From germline, CDR1 is MGHDK and CDR2 SYGVNS. The CDR3 DNA follows: TGTGCCAGCAGTGGGAGGCTACTCGGCGGGAGTAGTACAGATACGCAGTATTTT. Translated, it gives CASSGRLLGGSSTDTQYF. The complete variable domain, with remaining parts taken from reference TRBV25-1 and TRBJ2-3, reads EADIYQTPRYLVIGTGKKITLECSQTMGHDKMYWYQQDPGMELHLIHYSYGVNSTEKGDLSSESTVSRIRTEHFPLTLESARPSHTSQYLCASSGRLLGGSSTDTQYFGPGTRLTVL.

The chain carries TRBV7-2 and TRBJ2-3; weak D call: TRBD1 (6 bases). Germline V lookup: CDR1 SGHTA, CDR2 FQGNSA. This CDR3 spans 12 amino acids. Between the trimmed V and J ends, which lost 5 bases and 6 bases, there was a span of 9 bases. The CDR3 bases are TGTGCCAGCAGCCAACAGGGTGATACGCAGTATTTT. Amino acid sequence: CASSQQGDTQYF.

This clonotype was seen ten or more times. The rearrangement links TRBV5-5 to TRBJ2-5; 9 bases match TRBD1. V lost 4 bases to trimming and J lost 5 bases; unmatched junction nucleotides: 6. This CDR3 is 14 amino acids long. Germline V gene data show CDR1 as SGHKS and CDR2 as YYEKEE (reference sequence). This CDR3 reads CASSAGQGRETQYF. CDR3 coding DNA: TGTGCCAGCAGCGCGGGACAGGGTCGGGAGACCCAGTACTTC.

V and J are TRBV12-3 or TRBV12-4 and TRBJ2-1, with 7 bases aligning to TRBD2. The CDR3 length is 15 residues. The V segment lost 2 bases and the J segment 3 bases; nucleotides outside the gene matches: 4. CDR3 nucleotides: TGTGCCAGCAGTTTATATCGGGGGGACTACAATGAGCAGTTCTTC. Translated, it gives CASSLYRGDYNEQFF.

This clonotype was counted only a few times. This chain joins TRBV18 and TRBJ2-1; 11 bases are a match to TRBD2. The germline gives CDR1 KGHSH, CDR2 LQKENI. Losses at the gene ends were 3 bases for V and 5 bases for J; bases not matched to a gene: 0. This CDR3 comprises 14 residues. The CDR3 nucleotides read TGTGCCAGCTCACCGACTAGCGGGAACAATGAGCAGTTCTTC. Translating it yields CASSPTSGNNEQFF.

The chain has TRBV5-6 and TRBJ2-1; TRBD2 might be the D (6 bases). The germline V gene encodes CDR1 SGHDT and CDR2 YYEEEE. The length of the CDR3 is 13 residues. Between the trimmed V and J ends, which lost 0 bases and 9 bases, there was a span of 10 bases. The CDR3 protein is CASSLATSSEQFF. DNA for the CDR3: TGTGCCAGCAGCTTGGCCACTAGCAGTGAGCAGTTCTTC.

The chain has TRBV4-2 and TRBJ2-7, with 14 positions matching TRBD2. Germline V gene sequence: CDR1 LGHNA, CDR2 YNFKEQ. The CDR3 has 17 residues. V lost 1 base to trimming and J lost 1 base; unmatched junction nucleotides: 3. The CDR3 sequence: CASSQGLAGGPSYEQYF. The CDR3 coding sequence is TGTGCCAGCAGCCAAGGACTAGCGGGAGGGCCGTCCTACGAGCAGTACTTC.

The chain combines TRBV20-1 with TRBJ1-2, with TRBD1 identical over 7 bases. The V gene's germline CDR1 is DFQATT and CDR2 SNEGSKA (reference sequence). V lost 4 bases to trimming and J lost 8 bases; unmatched junction nucleotides: 13. CDR3 length: 14 amino acids. The CDR3 sequence is CSANPGQATRGYTF. The CDR3 DNA is TGCAGTGCTAACCCCGGACAGGCCACTCGGGGCTACACCTTC.

This clonotype was seen a few times. The CDR3 loop reads CAIGQGTPNEKLFF. CDR3 nucleotides: TGTGCCATCGGACAGGGTACGCCTAATGAAAAACTGTTTTTT. The V gene is TRBV10-3, the J gene TRBJ1-4; TRBD1 matches 8 bases. The germline V gene has CDR1 ENHRY and CDR2 SYGVKD. The CDR3 has 14 residues. V was pared by 8 bases and J by 3 bases, with 5 bases of the junction left unmatched.

Many counts were recorded for this clonotype. This sequence joins TRBV27 and TRBJ2-1, with 9 bases identical to TRBD2. Germline loops: CDR1 MNHEY, CDR2 SMNVEV (reference sequence). There are 15 residues in the CDR3. Losses at the gene ends were 7 bases for V and 7 bases for J; bases not matched to a gene: 11. The CDR3 sequence: CASTLGASGANEQFF. Written as DNA, the CDR3 is TGTGCCAGCACCCTTGGGGCTAGCGGGGCGAATGAGCAGTTCTTC.

The chain couples TRBV4-2 to TRBJ1-6; no definite D call. V was cut by 1 base and J by 8 bases, with 9 bases left in between. The germline CDR1 and CDR2 sequences are LGHNA and YNFKEQ. This CDR3 spans 14 amino acids. The CDR3: CASSQGGSDSPLHF. CDR3 DNA: TGTGCCAGCAGCCAAGGGGGTTCCGATTCACCCCTCCACTTT.

This rearrangement joins TRBV2 to TRBJ2-7, with 10 bases lining up with TRBD2. This CDR3 contains 18 residues. After removal of 4 bases from V and 1 base from J, the junction contained 13 bases not matched to a gene. From germline, CDR1 is SNHLY and CDR2 FYNNEI. CDR3 DNA: TGTGCCAGCAGTGGGTCCCCGATATGGACTAGCGGTTCCTACGAGCAGTACTTC. It codes for CASSGSPIWTSGSYEQYF.

V gene TRBV6-2 or TRBV6-3 combines with J gene TRBJ1-5; tentative D call: TRBD1 (6 bases). The germline V gene has CDR1 MNHEY and CDR2 SVGEGT. The CDR3 consists of 15 residues. V lost 4 bases and J 0 bases, leaving 10 bases between the germline ends. The DNA of the CDR3 is TGTGCCAGCAGTTCCCGACAGGCTAGCAATCAGCCCCAGCATTTT. Translation gives CASSSRQASNQPQHF.